This TCR beta chain was obtained from a study of blood T cell repertoires in COVID-19. The data were produced by immunoSEQ multiplex PCR, yet TCRdb's version contains in-frame clones alone and is incomplete. The repertoire holds approximately 41,000 clones, about 85% seen once, with approximately 44% in the top ten. This clonotype was obtained from a woman aged 80 or over with acute or convalescent COVID-19. Material: peripheral blood.

CDR3 nucleotide sequence: TGTGCCAGCGGGAGGGGACAAGGCACCGGGGAGCTGTTTTTT. Translating it yields CASGRGQGTGELFF. J is TRBJ2-2 and V is TRBV3-1 (or the pseudogene TRBV3-2); possible D gene TRBD2, 7 bases. Germline-derived CDR1 and CDR2 are LGHDT and YNNKEL (reference sequence). The V end was cut by 8 bases, the J end by 4 bases, with 14 bases between. The CDR3 covers 14 residues.